The subject of this entry is one T cell receptor beta chain. Its matching antigen is unknown. This sample was included in a study of T cells in Graves' hyperthyroidism and ophthalmopathy. Study-level points and caveats: Most thyroid-expanded clonotypes above 0.001 were also found in blood. Using 13 V-J features, a model discriminated ophthalmopathy from stable hyperthyroidism.

Clinical symptoms, serum thyroxine, TRAb, thyroid ultrasound and orbital computed tomography informed diagnoses. Drawn at first hyperthyroidism diagnosis, the blood sample preceded any ophthalmopathy symptoms. RNA transcripts gave rise to amplified TCR beta CDR3 regions. Initially, a first-round RT-PCR of the TCR CDR3 employed the HTBI primer set. TCRdb recomputed calls from the multiplex PCR reads with MiXCR, one row per CDR3 protein. The sample yields under 350,000 distinct CDR3 sequences, about 14% seen once. CDR3 length equals 19 residues. The germline CDR1 and CDR2 sequences are SGHTA and FQGNSA. Trimming pared 1 base from V and 1 base from J, leaving 22 bases between.

V and J are TRBV7-2 and TRBJ2-5, with D possibly matching TRBD2 (6 bases). The receptor was derived from a woman younger than 45 with Graves' hyperthyroidism that later progressed to Graves' ophthalmopathy. Sequenced: blood. The CDR3 loop reads CASSLDVSGGAGSQETQYF. The CDR3 nucleotides read TGTGCCAGCAGCTTAGATGTGTCTGGGGGTGCGGGATCCCAAGAGACCCAGTACTTC.